This T cell receptor (beta chain) was captured by sequencing in a study of long-term antiretroviral therapy in people with HIV. The wider study: The immediate-ART recommendation dates to 2015, and the earliest samples predate it by about a decade. Study-level points and caveats: Across all time points, the repertoire was dominated by clones that expanded before ART. Unavailable data included ART adherence, viral resistance and therapy changes (switches in treatment). HIV repertoires covered narrower CDR3 length ranges than controls did.

Germline V gene data show CDR1 as SQVTM and CDR2 as ANQGSEA. The length of the CDR3 is 17 residues. V was trimmed by 4 bases and J by 0 bases, leaving 21 bases between them. Researchers report immunoSEQ v3.0 was run at survey level. Generated by immunoSEQ multiplex PCR, the TCRdb table keeps only in-frame clones and is missing some. The data show around 29,000 clones, with about 94% seen just once and about 6% held by the top ten. With respect to this clone: Its antigen is not known.

The starting material was unsorted PBMCs, obtained approximately 6.3 years after starting antiretroviral therapy. The rearrangement joins TRBV29-1 to TRBJ1-2, with D possibly matching TRBD1 (5 bases). This TCR came from a woman aged 35 to 49 with HIV. CDR3 DNA: TGCAGCGTTGTACGGGGAAGCGGTGTAGGGGCTAACTATGGCTACACCTTC. Translating it yields CSVVRGSGVGANYGYTF. The variable domain in full, with the rest retrieved from reference TRBV29-1 and TRBJ1-2, is SAVISQKPSRDICQRGTSLTIQCQVDSQVTMMFWYRQQPGQSLTLIATANQGSEATYESGFVIDKFPISRPNLTFSTLTVSNMSPEDSSIYLCSVVRGSGVGANYGYTFGSGTRLTVV.